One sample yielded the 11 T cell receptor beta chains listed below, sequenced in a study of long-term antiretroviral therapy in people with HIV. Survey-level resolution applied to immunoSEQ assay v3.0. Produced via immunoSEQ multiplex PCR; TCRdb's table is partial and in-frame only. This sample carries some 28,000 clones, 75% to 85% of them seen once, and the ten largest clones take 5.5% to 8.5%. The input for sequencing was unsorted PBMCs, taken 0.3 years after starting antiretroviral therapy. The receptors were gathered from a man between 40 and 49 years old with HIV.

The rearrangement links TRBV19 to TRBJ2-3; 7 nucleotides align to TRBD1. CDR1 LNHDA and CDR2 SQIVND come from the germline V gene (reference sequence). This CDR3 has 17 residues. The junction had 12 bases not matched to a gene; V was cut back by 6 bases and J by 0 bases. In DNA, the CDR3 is TGTGCCAGTAGGAGACTAAAGGGACAGAGTAGCACAGATACGCAGTATTTT. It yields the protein CASRRLKGQSSTDTQYF.

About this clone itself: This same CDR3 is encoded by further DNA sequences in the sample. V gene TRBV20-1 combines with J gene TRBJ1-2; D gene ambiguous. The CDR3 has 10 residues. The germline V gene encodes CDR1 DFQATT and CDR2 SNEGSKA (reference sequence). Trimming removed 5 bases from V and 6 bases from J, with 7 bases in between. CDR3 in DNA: TGCAGTGCTCGCGGGGATGGCTACACCTTC. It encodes CSARGDGYTF.

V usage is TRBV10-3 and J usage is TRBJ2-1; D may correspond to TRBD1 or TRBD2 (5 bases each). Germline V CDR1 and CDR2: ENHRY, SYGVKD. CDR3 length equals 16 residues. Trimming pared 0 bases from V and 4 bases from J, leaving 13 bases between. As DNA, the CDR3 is TGTGCCATCAGTGAGTCGACTCAGAGGGGATACAATGAGCAGTTCTTC. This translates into CAISESTQRGYNEQFF.

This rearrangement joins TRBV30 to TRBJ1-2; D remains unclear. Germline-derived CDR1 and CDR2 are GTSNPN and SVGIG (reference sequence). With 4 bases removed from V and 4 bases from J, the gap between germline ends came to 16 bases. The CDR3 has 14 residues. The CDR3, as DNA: TGTGCCTGGACCAGAGATCCGAAAATCTATGGCTACACCTTC. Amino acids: CAWTRDPKIYGYTF.

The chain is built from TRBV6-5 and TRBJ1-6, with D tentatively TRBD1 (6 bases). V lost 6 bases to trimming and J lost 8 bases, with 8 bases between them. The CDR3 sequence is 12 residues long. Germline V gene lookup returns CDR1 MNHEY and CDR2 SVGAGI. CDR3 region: CASRQGDSPLHF. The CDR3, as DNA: TGTGCCAGCAGACAGGGAGATTCACCCCTCCACTTT.

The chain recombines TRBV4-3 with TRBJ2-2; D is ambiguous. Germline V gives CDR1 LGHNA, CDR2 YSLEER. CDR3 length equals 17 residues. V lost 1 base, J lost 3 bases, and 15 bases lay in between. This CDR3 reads CASSQGAGGADTGELFF. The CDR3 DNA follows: TGCGCCAGCAGCCAAGGGGCAGGTGGCGCGGACACCGGGGAGCTGTTTTTT.

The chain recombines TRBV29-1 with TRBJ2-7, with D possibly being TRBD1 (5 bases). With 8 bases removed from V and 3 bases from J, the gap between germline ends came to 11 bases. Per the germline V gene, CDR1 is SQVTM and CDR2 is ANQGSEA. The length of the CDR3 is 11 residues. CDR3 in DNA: TGCAGCTTCGCGACAGTCTACGAGCAGTACTTC. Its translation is CSFATVYEQYF.

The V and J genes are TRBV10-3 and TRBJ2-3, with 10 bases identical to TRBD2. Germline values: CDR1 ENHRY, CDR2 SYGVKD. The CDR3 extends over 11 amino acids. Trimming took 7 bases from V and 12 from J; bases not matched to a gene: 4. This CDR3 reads CAITSGGHQYF. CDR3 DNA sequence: TGTGCCATCACTAGCGGGGGTCACCAGTATTTT.

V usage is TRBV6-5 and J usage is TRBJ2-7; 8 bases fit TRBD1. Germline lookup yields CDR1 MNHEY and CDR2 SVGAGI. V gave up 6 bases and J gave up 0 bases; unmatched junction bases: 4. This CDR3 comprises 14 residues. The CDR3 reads CASSTDRASYEQYF. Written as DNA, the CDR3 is TGTGCCAGCAGCACGGACAGGGCCTCCTACGAGCAGTACTTC.

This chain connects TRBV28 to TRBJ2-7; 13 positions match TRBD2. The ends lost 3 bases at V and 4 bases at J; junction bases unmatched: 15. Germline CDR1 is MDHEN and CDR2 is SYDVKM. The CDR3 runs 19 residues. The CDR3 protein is CASSFSRTSGSLNPYEQYF. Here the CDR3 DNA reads TGTGCCAGCAGTTTCTCTAGGACTAGCGGGAGCCTCAACCCATACGAGCAGTACTTC.

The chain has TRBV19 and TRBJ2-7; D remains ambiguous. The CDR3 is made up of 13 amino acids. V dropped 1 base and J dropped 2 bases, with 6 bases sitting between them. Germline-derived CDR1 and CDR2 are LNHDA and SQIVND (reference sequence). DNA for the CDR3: TGTGCCAGTAGTATAGCCAGCACCTACGAGCAGTACTTC. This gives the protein CASSIASTYEQYF.